The present TCR beta chain was sequenced within a study of cytomegalovirus exposure and HLA in healthy donors. PCR used 60 Vbeta primers and 13 Jbeta primers. The data were produced by immunoSEQ multiplex PCR, yet TCRdb's version contains in-frame clones alone and is incomplete. This sample carries around 180,000 clones, around 80% of them seen once, and the ten largest clones take more than 0.4%. The CDR3 runs to 14 residues. CDR1 and CDR2 (germline): SGHNT, YYREEE (reference sequence). V was shortened by 4 bases and J by 0 bases, with 10 bases between the two germline ends. This clone has a handful of counts.

The material sequenced was PBMCs. This receptor was taken from a woman in her forties or fifties in good health and CMV-seronegative. V gene TRBV5-4 combines with J gene TRBJ1-1; no clear D gene. The CDR3: CASSDHPMNTEAFF. The CDR3 DNA sequence: TGTGCCAGCAGCGATCACCCTATGAACACTGAAGCTTTCTTT.